The 29 T cell receptor beta chains below all came from one sample that was sequenced in a study of cytomegalovirus exposure and HLA in healthy donors. PCR amplification relied on 60 Vbeta primers (plus 13 Jbeta primers). This table comes from immunoSEQ multiplex PCR, and its TCRdb copy is limited to in-frame clones, with some not included. The data hold roughly 190,000 clones, with roughly 90% observed a single time. Sample: PBMCs. Receptor source: a boy under 10 years old in good health and CMV-seronegative.

The chain combines TRBV2 with TRBJ2-2; tentatively, D is TRBD2 (7 bases). The CDR3 is made up of 14 amino acids. Germline V gene data show CDR1 as SNHLY and CDR2 as FYNNEI. Between the trimmed V and J ends, which lost 10 bases and 4 bases, there was a span of 16 bases. For the CDR3, the DNA is TGTGCCATCTTGGGGGGGGCCGCCACCGGGGAGCTGTTTTTT. Translating gives CAILGGAATGELFF.

The CDR3 DNA reads TGTGCCAGCAGTTACCGGGACTTCTATGGCTACACCTTC. It encodes CASSYRDFYGYTF. The chain joins TRBV6-5 to TRBJ1-2, with D possibly TRBD1 on 5 matching bases. Trimming left V 2 bases short and J 4 bases short, with 8 bases between. In germline, CDR1 is MNHEY, CDR2 SVGAGI. The CDR3 length is 13 residues.

The rearrangement links TRBV11-1 to TRBJ2-1; D possibly corresponds to TRBD1 (6 bases). Germline V CDR1 and CDR2: SGHAT, FQDESV (reference sequence). This CDR3 is built from 13 residues. Trimming took off 8 bases at V and 3 bases at J, with 11 bases between the two ends. This CDR3 reads CASGQGGYNEQFF. The CDR3 nucleotides are TGTGCCAGCGGCCAAGGGGGCTACAATGAGCAGTTCTTC. Variable domain in full (rest from reference TRBV11-1 and TRBJ2-1): EAEVAQSPRYKITEKSQAVAFWCDPISGHATLYWYRQILGQGPELLVQFQDESVVDDSQLPKDRFSAERLKGVDSTLKIQPAELGDSAMYLCASGQGGYNEQFFGPGTRLTVL.

This chain joins TRBV30 and TRBJ1-1; the D gene is possibly TRBD1 (5 bases). V was cut by 0 bases and J by 1 base, with 12 bases left in between. This CDR3 is 15 amino acids long. CDR1 is GTSNPN, CDR2 SVGIG, per germline (reference sequence). In DNA, the CDR3 is TGTGCCTGGAGTGTAGGGGTAACTCGGAACACTGAAGCTTTCTTT. Translating gives CAWSVGVTRNTEAFF.

V is TRBV10-3 and J is TRBJ1-4; 9 bases map to TRBD1. The CDR3 is 16 amino acids. Germline assignment: CDR1 ENHRY and CDR2 SYGVKD. V lost 7 bases and J lost 7; bases outside the gene matches: 13. The DNA of the CDR3 is TGTGCCATCAAGCCAGGCAGGGGACAGGGAAGTGAAAAACTGTTTTTT. Protein: CAIKPGRGQGSEKLFF.

The chain joins TRBV27 to TRBJ1-2; maybe TRBD1 (5 bases). The germline V gene encodes CDR1 MNHEY and CDR2 SMNVEV (reference sequence). The ends were cut back, 2 bases at V and 7 bases at J, with 8 bases in the middle. CDR3 size: 12 residues. The CDR3 region has the DNA TGTGCCAGCAGTTTAGCAGGGCGTGGCTACACCTTC. This codes for CASSLAGRGYTF.

The chain employs TRBV30 and TRBJ2-3; TRBD2 aligns across 8 bases. J lost 5 bases, V lost 7 bases, and 14 bases had no gene match. This CDR3 is built from 15 residues. Per germline, CDR1 GTSNPN and CDR2 SVGIG (reference sequence). The CDR3 DNA reads as TGTGCCTTAAACCCGAGCGGGGGTTATAGAGATACGCAGTATTTT. Its translation: CALNPSGGYRDTQYF.

This clone turned up a few times. The chain employs TRBV30 and TRBJ1-4, with 8 positions matching TRBD1. After removal of 0 bases from V and 12 bases from J, the junction contained 6 bases not matched to a gene. CDR3 length: 13 amino acids. Germline CDR1 and CDR2: GTSNPN and SVGIG (reference sequence). The CDR3 sequence is CAWSVDRGRQLFF. The DNA for the CDR3 is TGTGCCTGGAGTGTAGACAGGGGCAGGCAACTGTTTTTT.

This chain links TRBV27 with TRBJ2-7; maybe TRBD2 (5 bases). The CDR3 is 12 residues long. Between the trimmed V and J ends, which lost 5 bases and 5 bases, there was a span of 10 bases. Germline values: CDR1 MNHEY, CDR2 SMNVEV (reference sequence). The CDR3 spells CASSPFGDEQYF. Written as DNA, the CDR3 is TGTGCCAGCAGTCCCTTCGGGGACGAGCAGTACTTC.

The chain employs TRBV14 and TRBJ2-4, with 12 positions matching TRBD2. Per germline, CDR1 SGHDN and CDR2 FVKESK. The CDR3 totals 17 residues. CDR3 coding DNA: TGTGCGTTTTTTCGACTAGCGGGAGCCGGGGCCAAAAACATTCAGTACTTC. It is translated as CAFFRLAGAGAKNIQYF.

The chain links TRBV28 to TRBJ1-2; D ambiguous. Germline CDR1 MDHEN, CDR2 SYDVKM. This CDR3 spans 16 amino acids. Trimming took 8 bases from V and 1 from J, leaving 20 bases between them. The CDR3 coding sequence is TGTGCCAGCCTCGGAGGCACACGGTCGTTTAACTATGGCTACACCTTC. Residues: CASLGGTRSFNYGYTF.

A single count supports this clone. V and J are TRBV4-2 and TRBJ1-6, with TRBD1 matching over 9 bases. V gave up 4 bases and J gave up 7 bases; unmatched junction bases: 8. The CDR3 extends over 16 amino acids. Germline V gives CDR1 LGHNA, CDR2 YNFKEQ. CDR3 DNA sequence: TGTGCCAGCAGCCCGCGTCCGGGACAGGGAAATTCACCCCTCCACTTT. It yields the protein CASSPRPGQGNSPLHF.

The chain carries TRBV29-1 and TRBJ1-1; possibly TRBD1 for D (6 bases). The germline V gene encodes CDR1 SQVTM and CDR2 ANQGSEA. The CDR3 has 15 amino acids. Between the trimmed V and J ends, which lost 6 bases and 1 base, there was a span of 18 bases. CDR3 sequence reads: CSVRGHKQGNTEAFF. The CDR3 DNA follows: TGCAGCGTCCGGGGACATAAACAGGGGAACACTGAAGCTTTCTTT. Using reference TRBV29-1 and TRBJ1-1 for the parts outside the CDR3, the full variable domain is SAVISQKPSRDICQRGTSLTIQCQVDSQVTMMFWYRQQPGQSLTLIATANQGSEATYESGFVIDKFPISRPNLTFSTLTVSNMSPEDSSIYLCSVRGHKQGNTEAFFGQGTRLTVV.

This CDR3 reads CATSRRLAGGEGEQFF. DNA of the CDR3: TGTGCCACCAGCCGGCGACTAGCGGGAGGTGAAGGTGAGCAGTTCTTC. The V gene is TRBV15, the J gene TRBJ2-1, with TRBD2 matching 13 bases. The CDR3 has 16 residues. Trimming cost V 5 bases and J 9 bases; bases outside gene matches: 10. CDR1 is LNHNV and CDR2 is YYDKDF in the germline V gene (reference sequence).

The chain has TRBV7-9 and TRBJ1-1; D is unclear. CDR3 length equals 14 residues. Per germline, CDR1 SEHNR and CDR2 FQNEAQ (reference sequence). V lost 3 bases and J 3 bases, leaving 11 bases between the germline ends. The CDR3 sequence is CASSLRSVDTEAFF. DNA for the CDR3: TGTGCCAGCAGCTTGCGGTCGGTGGACACTGAAGCTTTCTTT. Combining the CDR3 with reference TRBV7-9 and TRBJ1-1 gives the whole variable domain DTGVSQNPRHKITKRGQNVTFRCDPISEHNRLYWYRQTLGQGPEFLTYFQNEAQLEKSRLLSDRFSAERPKGSFSTLEIQRTEQGDSAMYLCASSLRSVDTEAFFGQGTRLTVV.

The chain combines TRBV7-9 with TRBJ1-2, with 8 positions matching TRBD1. The CDR3 contains 16 residues. CDR1 is SEHNR and CDR2 is FQNEAQ in the germline V gene (reference sequence). Trimming cost V 3 bases and J 2 bases; bases outside gene matches: 8. CDR3 DNA: TGTGCCAGCAGCTTGGGTGGGACAGGCGTAAACTATGGCTACACCTTC. It encodes CASSLGGTGVNYGYTF.

This chain's CDR3 is CASSLSQGAGELFF. The CDR3 DNA reads as TGTGCCAGCAGTTTGTCACAGGGTGCAGGGGAGCTGTTTTTT. V and J are TRBV27 and TRBJ2-2, with D possibly matching TRBD1 (6 bases). V was cut by 3 bases and J by 8 bases, with 13 bases left in between. The CDR3 has 14 residues. Germline CDR1 MNHEY, CDR2 SMNVEV (reference sequence).

The chain joins TRBV29-1 to TRBJ2-2, with D possibly TRBD1 on 9 matching bases. In germline, CDR1 is SQVTM, CDR2 ANQGSEA. This CDR3 has 13 amino acids. Trimming removed 5 bases at V and 7 bases at J, with 14 bases between. CDR3: CSVLAGQGGELFF. The CDR3 region has the DNA TGCAGCGTTTTAGCGGGACAGGGCGGGGAGCTGTTTTTT.

The rearrangement joins TRBV9 to TRBJ2-1; 12 positions agree with TRBD2. CDR1 is SGDLS and CDR2 is YYNGEE in the germline V gene. CDR3 length: 15 amino acids. Trimming cost V 0 bases and J 6 bases; bases outside gene matches: 1. CDR3 coding DNA: TGTGCCAGCAGCGTAGCTAGCGGGAGGGCCAATGAGCAGTTCTTC. Translated: CASSVASGRANEQFF.

The rearrangement uses TRBV30 and TRBJ2-5; 7 bases line up with TRBD2. The CDR3 sequence is 12 residues long. J gave up 1 base and V 7 bases, and 3 bases lay outside the gene matches. Germline V CDR1 and CDR2: GTSNPN, SVGIG (reference sequence). CDR3 region: CASAGTQETQYF. The CDR3 DNA sequence: TGTGCCTCAGCGGGAACCCAAGAGACCCAGTACTTC.

The chain joins TRBV6-5 to TRBJ2-5, with 8 bases aligning to TRBD2. CDR1 and CDR2 from the germline V gene are MNHEY and SVGAGI. V lost 5 bases to trimming and J lost 4 bases; unmatched junction nucleotides: 9. The CDR3 totals 15 residues. The CDR3 is CASSPGGAASETQYF. As DNA, the CDR3 is TGTGCCAGCAGTCCCGGGGGGGCGGCTTCAGAGACCCAGTACTTC.

J is TRBJ2-1 and V is TRBV7-8; 7 nucleotides match TRBD2. CDR1 and CDR2 from the germline V gene are SGHVS and FQNEAQ. This CDR3 contains 15 residues. J was trimmed by 4 bases and V by 2 bases; bases with no gene match: 5. The CDR3 nucleotides read TGTGCCAGCAGCTTATCCACGGGAGGTTACAATGAGCAGTTCTTC. Translated, it gives CASSLSTGGYNEQFF.

This chain connects TRBV5-4 to TRBJ2-5; 7 bases match TRBD2. Losses at the gene ends were 4 bases for V and 5 bases for J; bases not matched to a gene: 8. This CDR3 region has 14 residues. The germline V gene has CDR1 SGHNT and CDR2 YYREEE (reference sequence). DNA of the CDR3: TGTGCCAGCAGCCCATGGGAGGGTCGGGAGACCCAGTACTTC. Its translation: CASSPWEGRETQYF.

The rearrangement uses TRBV2 and TRBJ2-5; D remains unclear. CDR1 SNHLY and CDR2 FYNNEI come from the germline V gene. The CDR3 consists of 12 residues. The V gene lost 5 bases and the J gene lost 3 bases, with 7 bases spanning the gap. This CDR3 reads CASSPQKETQYF. The DNA of the CDR3 is TGTGCCAGCAGTCCACAGAAAGAGACCCAGTACTTC.

A note on this clone: One end of the junction is discordant with germline, which a read error may explain. The V and J genes are TRBV7-9 and TRBJ2-2; 9 bases fit TRBD2. This CDR3 is 17 amino acids long. Per germline, CDR1 SEHNR and CDR2 FQNEAQ (reference sequence). The CDR3 nucleotides read TGTTCCAGCAGCACAGAGGTCCTAGCGGGGCTGACCGGGGAGCTGTTTTTT. Protein product: CSSSTEVLAGLTGELFF. Combining the CDR3 with reference TRBV7-9 and TRBJ2-2 gives the whole variable domain DTGVSQNPRHKITKRGQNVTFRCDPISEHNRLYWYRQTLGQGPEFLTYFQNEAQLEKSRLLSDRFSAERPKGSFSTLEIQRTEQGDSAMYLCSSSTEVLAGLTGELFFGEGSRLTVL.

This clone was detected a few times. The chain links TRBV23-1 to TRBJ1-1; 7 bases fit TRBD1. TRBV23-1 is flagged as an ORF with uncertain function. The V segment lost 4 bases and the J segment 4 bases; nucleotides outside the gene matches: 6. The CDR3 spans 14 residues. Here the CDR3 DNA reads TGCGCCAGCAGTCGAACCACAGGGGTCACTGAAGCTTTCTTT. This gives the protein CASSRTTGVTEAFF.

This chain uses TRBV7-9 with TRBJ2-3; TRBD1 agrees at 7 bases. The germline gives CDR1 SEHNR, CDR2 FQNEAQ (reference sequence). After removal of 5 bases from V and 5 bases from J, the junction contained 10 bases not matched to a gene. There are 15 residues in the CDR3. Here the CDR3 reads CASSLLRGRGDTQYF. The CDR3 bases are TGTGCCAGCAGCCTCTTAAGGGGGCGCGGAGATACGCAGTATTTT.

The chain recombines TRBV2 with TRBJ2-5; D is undetermined. Looked up from germline, CDR1 is SNHLY and CDR2 is FYNNEI. Trimming left V 0 bases short and J 4 bases short, with 15 bases between. This CDR3 contains 16 residues. This CDR3 reads CASSEALEHRGETQYF. The CDR3 DNA reads TGTGCCAGCAGTGAAGCGCTCGAACACCGAGGAGAGACCCAGTACTTC.

This clone was detected a few times. This chain uses TRBV7-6 with TRBJ1-2; 7 bases are shared with TRBD1. The CDR3 runs 13 residues. The V segment lost 5 bases and the J segment 6 bases; nucleotides outside the gene matches: 6. Germline lookup yields CDR1 SGHVS and CDR2 FNYEAQ. CDR3 bases: TGTGCCAGCAGCCCGACAGGGTTAGATGGCTACACCTTC. Its protein is CASSPTGLDGYTF. Combining the CDR3 with reference TRBV7-6 and TRBJ1-2 gives the whole variable domain GAGVSQSPRYKVTKRGQDVALRCDPISGHVSLYWYRQALGQGPEFLTYFNYEAQQDKSGLPNDRFSAERPEGSISTLTIQRTEQRDSAMYRCASSPTGLDGYTFGSGTRLTVV.